This T cell receptor beta chain was found in a study of response to subunit inactivated influenza vaccine. MiXCR, applied by TCRdb to the RT-PCR reads, yields one record per CDR3 protein. Of hundreds of thousands of distinct CDR3 sequences listed, approximately 10% are singletons. The CDR3 has 13 amino acids. V dropped 4 bases and J dropped 4 bases, with 7 bases sitting between them. The germline V gene has CDR1 MDHEN and CDR2 SYDVKM. The data also belong to a second study, concerning T cells expressing NK-cell markers. From that paper: In generating TCR beta cDNA, 5'RACE template switching with UMIs was used. According to the study, TCR beta repertoires originated from sorted CD3+CD56+NKG2C+, CD3+CD56+NKG2C- and CD3+CD56-NKG2C+ T cells. Among the eight sequenced donors, seven tested HCMV-seropositive and one tested seronegative. Four of the donors also had these clonotypes leading their CD3+CD56-NKG2C+ fraction. Unclear, still, was the HCMV specificity of the expanded NKG2C+ T cell clones.

The V and J genes are TRBV28 and TRBJ2-2, with D possibly being TRBD2 (5 bases). This TCR was recovered from a man in his forties or fifties who received an inactivated influenza vaccine. The sequencing here drew on PBMCs from blood, taken on the day of vaccination. CDR3 bases: TGTGCCAGCAGTTCTAGCATCACCGGGGAGCTGTTTTTT. Amino acid sequence: CASSSSITGELFF.